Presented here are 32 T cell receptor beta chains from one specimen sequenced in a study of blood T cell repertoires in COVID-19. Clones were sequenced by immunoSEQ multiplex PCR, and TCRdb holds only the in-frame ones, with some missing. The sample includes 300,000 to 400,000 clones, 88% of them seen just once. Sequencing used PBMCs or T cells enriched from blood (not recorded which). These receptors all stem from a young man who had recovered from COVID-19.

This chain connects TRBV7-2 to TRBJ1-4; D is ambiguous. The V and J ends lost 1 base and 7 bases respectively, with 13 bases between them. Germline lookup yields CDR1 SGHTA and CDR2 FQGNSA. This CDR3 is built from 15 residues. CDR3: CASSLVGGLGEKLFF. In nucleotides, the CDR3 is TGTGCCAGCAGCTTAGTTGGAGGCCTGGGTGAAAAACTGTTTTTT.

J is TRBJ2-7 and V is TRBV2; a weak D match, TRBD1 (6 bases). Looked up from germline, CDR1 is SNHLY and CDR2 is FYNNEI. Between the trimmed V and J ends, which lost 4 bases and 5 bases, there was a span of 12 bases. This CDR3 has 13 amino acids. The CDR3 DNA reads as TGTGCCAGCAGTGGAGTCAGGGGCGACGAGCAGTACTTC. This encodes CASSGVRGDEQYF.

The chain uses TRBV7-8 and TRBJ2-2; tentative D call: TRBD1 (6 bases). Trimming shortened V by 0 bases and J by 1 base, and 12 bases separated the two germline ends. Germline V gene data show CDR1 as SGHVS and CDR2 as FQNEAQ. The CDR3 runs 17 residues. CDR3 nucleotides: TGTGCCAGCAGCTTAGCGCTAACAGGGAGGAACACCGGGGAGCTGTTTTTT. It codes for CASSLALTGRNTGELFF.

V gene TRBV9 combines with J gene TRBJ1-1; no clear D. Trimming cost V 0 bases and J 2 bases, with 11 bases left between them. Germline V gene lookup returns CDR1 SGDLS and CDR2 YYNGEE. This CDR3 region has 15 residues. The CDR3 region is CASSVGPGRNTEAFF. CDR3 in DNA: TGTGCCAGCAGCGTAGGCCCAGGTCGAAACACTGAAGCTTTCTTT.

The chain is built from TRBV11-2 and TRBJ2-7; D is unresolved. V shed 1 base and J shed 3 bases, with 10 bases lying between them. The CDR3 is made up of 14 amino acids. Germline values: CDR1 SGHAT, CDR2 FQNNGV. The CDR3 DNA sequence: TGTGCCAGCAGCTTAGGCCTCTTTAGCTACGAGCAGTACTTC. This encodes CASSLGLFSYEQYF.

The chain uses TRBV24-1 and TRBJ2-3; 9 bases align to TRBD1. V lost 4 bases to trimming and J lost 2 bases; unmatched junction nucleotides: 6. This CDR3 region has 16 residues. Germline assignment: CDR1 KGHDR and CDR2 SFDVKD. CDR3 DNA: TGTGCCACCAGTGACCAACAGGGGGCGACCACAGATACGCAGTATTTT. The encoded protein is CATSDQQGATTDTQYF.

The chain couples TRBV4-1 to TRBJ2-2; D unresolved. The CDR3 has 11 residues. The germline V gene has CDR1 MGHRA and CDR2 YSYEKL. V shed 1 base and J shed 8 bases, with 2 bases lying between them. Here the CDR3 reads CASSQAGELFF. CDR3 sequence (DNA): TGCGCCAGCAGCCAAGCGGGGGAGCTGTTTTTT.

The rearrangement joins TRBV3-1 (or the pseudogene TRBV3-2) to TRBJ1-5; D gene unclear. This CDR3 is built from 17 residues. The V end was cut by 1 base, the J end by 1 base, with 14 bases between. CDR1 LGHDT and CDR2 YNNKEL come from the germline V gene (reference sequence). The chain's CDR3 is CASSQAGPRGSNQPQHF. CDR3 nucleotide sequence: TGTGCCAGCAGCCAAGCCGGGCCACGAGGGAGCAATCAGCCCCAGCATTTT.

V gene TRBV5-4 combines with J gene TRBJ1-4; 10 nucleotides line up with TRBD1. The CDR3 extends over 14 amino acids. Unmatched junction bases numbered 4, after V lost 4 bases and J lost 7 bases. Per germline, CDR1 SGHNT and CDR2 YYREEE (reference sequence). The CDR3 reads CASSATGGFEKLFF. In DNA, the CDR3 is TGTGCCAGCAGCGCGACAGGGGGCTTTGAAAAACTGTTTTTT.

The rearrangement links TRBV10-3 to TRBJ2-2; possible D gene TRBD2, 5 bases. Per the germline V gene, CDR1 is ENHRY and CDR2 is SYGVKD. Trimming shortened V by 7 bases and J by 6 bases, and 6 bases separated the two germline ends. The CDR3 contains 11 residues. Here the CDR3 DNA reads TGTGCCATCACGGAGGCCGGGGAGCTGTTTTTT. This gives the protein CAITEAGELFF.

The CDR3 reads CASIDRWSNQPQHF. In nucleotides, the CDR3 is TGTGCCAGTATTGACAGGTGGAGCAATCAGCCCCAGCATTTT. The V call is TRBV19, the J call TRBJ1-5, with D perhaps matching TRBD1 (6 bases). CDR3 length: 14 residues. CDR1 is LNHDA, CDR2 SQIVND, per germline (reference sequence). The germline V and J ends were trimmed by 7 bases and 1 base, with 11 bases remaining between them. The whole variable domain, filled in from reference TRBV19 and TRBJ1-5, reads DGGITQSPKYLFRKEGQNVTLSCEQNLNHDAMYWYRQDPGQGLRLIYYSQIVNDFQKGDIAEGYSVSREKKESFPLTVTSAQKNPTAFYLCASIDRWSNQPQHFGDGTRLSIL.

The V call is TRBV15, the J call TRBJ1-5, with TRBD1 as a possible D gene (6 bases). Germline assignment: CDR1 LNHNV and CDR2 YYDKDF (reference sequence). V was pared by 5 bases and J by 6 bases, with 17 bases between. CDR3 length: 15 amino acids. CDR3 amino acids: CATSFPGEGVQPQHF. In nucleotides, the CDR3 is TGTGCCACCAGCTTCCCCGGGGAGGGGGTTCAGCCCCAGCATTTT.

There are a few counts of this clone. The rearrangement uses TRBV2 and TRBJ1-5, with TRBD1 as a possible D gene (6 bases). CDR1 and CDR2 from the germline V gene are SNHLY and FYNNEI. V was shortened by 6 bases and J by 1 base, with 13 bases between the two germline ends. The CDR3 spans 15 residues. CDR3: CASRKDSLSNQPQHF. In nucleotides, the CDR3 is TGTGCCAGCAGGAAGGACAGTCTAAGCAATCAGCCCCAGCATTTT. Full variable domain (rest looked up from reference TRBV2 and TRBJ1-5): EPEVTQTPSHQVTQMGQEVILRCVPISNHLYFYWYRQILGQKVEFLVSFYNNEISEKSEIFDDQFSVERPDGSNFTLKIRSTKLEDSAMYFCASRKDSLSNQPQHFGDGTRLSIL.

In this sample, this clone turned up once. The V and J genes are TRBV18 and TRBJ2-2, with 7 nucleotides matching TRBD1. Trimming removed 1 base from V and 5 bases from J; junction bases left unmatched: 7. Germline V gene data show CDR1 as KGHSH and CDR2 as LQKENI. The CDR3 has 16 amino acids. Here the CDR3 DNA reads TGTGCCAGCTCACCACAGGGACAGATCGAAACCGGGGAGCTGTTTTTT. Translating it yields CASSPQGQIETGELFF.

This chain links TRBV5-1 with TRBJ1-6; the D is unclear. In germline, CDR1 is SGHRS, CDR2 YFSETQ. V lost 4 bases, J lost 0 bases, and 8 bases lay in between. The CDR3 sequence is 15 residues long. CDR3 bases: TGCGCCAGCAGCGCTGGGCGCTCCTATAATTCACCCCTCCACTTT. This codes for CASSAGRSYNSPLHF.

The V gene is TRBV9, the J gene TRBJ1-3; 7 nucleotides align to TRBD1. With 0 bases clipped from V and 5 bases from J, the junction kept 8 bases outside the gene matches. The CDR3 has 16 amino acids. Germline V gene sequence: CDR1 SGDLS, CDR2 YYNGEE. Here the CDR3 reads CASSVVGQGDRNTIYF. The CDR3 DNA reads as TGTGCCAGCAGCGTAGTTGGGCAGGGGGATAGAAACACCATATATTTT.

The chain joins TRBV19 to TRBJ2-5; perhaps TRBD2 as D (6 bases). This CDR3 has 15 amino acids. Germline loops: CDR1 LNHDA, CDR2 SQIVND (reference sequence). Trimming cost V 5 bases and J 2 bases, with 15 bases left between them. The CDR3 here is CASSFPGLIQETQYF. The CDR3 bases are TGTGCCAGTAGTTTCCCGGGACTTATACAAGAGACCCAGTACTTC.

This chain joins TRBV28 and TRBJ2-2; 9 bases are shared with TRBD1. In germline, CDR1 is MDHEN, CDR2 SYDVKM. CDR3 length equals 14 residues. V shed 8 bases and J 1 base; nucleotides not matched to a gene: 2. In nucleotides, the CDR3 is TGTGCCAGCGGACAGGGGTTGAACACCGGGGAGCTGTTTTTT. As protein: CASGQGLNTGELFF.

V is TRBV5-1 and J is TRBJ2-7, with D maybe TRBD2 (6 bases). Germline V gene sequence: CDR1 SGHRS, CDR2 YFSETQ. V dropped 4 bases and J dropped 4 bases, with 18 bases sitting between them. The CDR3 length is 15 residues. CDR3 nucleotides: TGCGCCAGCAGCCTGGAGGGGTGGAGGGGATACGAGCAGTACTTC. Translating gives CASSLEGWRGYEQYF.

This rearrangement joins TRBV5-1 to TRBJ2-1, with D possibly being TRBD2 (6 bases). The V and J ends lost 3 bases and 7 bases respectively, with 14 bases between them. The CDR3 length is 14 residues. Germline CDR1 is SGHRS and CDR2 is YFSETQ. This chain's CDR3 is CASSSSGTPNEQFF. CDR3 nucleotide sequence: TGCGCCAGCAGCTCCTCCGGGACTCCAAATGAGCAGTTCTTC.

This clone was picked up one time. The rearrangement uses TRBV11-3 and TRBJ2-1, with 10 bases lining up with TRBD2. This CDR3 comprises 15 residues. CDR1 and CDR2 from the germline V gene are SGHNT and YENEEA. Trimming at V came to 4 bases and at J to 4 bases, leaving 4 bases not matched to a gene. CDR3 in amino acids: CASSSRTSGYNEQFF. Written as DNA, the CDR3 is TGTGCCAGCAGCTCCAGGACTAGCGGTTACAATGAGCAGTTCTTC.

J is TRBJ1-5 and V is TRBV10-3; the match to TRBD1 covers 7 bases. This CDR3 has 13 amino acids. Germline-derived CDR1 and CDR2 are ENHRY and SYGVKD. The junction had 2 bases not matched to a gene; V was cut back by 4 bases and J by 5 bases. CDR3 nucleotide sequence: TGTGCCATCAGTGGGGACAGCTATCAGCCCCAGCATTTT. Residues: CAISGDSYQPQHF.

DNA of the CDR3: TGTGCTAGTGGTCCCGGGACTAGCGGCAATGAGCAGTTCTTC. It specifies CASGPGTSGNEQFF. The chain has TRBV12-5 and TRBJ2-1, with TRBD2 matching 11 bases. CDR3 size: 14 residues. Per the germline V gene, CDR1 is LGHNT and CDR2 is FRNRAP. V shed 5 bases and J 6 bases; nucleotides not matched to a gene: 3.

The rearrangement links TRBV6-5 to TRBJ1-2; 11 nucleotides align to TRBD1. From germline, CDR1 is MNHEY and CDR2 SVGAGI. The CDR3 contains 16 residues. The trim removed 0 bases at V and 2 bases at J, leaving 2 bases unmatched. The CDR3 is CASSYSGQGANYGYTF. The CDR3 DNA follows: TGTGCCAGCAGTTACTCCGGACAGGGGGCGAACTATGGCTACACCTTC.

This chain's CDR3 is CASSPRQGWQETQYF. CDR3 DNA: TGTGCCAGCAGCCCCAGACAGGGTTGGCAAGAGACCCAGTACTTC. This sequence joins TRBV7-9 and TRBJ2-5, with 7 bases that match TRBD1. The CDR3 spans 15 residues. The V and J ends lost 5 bases and 2 bases, in that order; junction bases with no gene match: 8. Germline V CDR1 and CDR2: SEHNR, FQNEAQ (reference sequence). The full variable domain, in which reference TRBV7-9 and TRBJ2-5 provide the parts outside the CDR3, is DTGVSQNPRHKITKRGQNVTFRCDPISEHNRLYWYRQTLGQGPEFLTYFQNEAQLEKSRLLSDRFSAERPKGSFSTLEIQRTEQGDSAMYLCASSPRQGWQETQYFGPGTRLLVL.

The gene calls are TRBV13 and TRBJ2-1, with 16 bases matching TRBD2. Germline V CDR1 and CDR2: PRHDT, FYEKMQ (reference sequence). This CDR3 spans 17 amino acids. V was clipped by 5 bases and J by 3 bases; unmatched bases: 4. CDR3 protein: CASSLGLAGGLYNEQFF. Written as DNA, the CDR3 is TGTGCCAGCAGCCTGGGACTAGCGGGGGGGCTCTACAATGAGCAGTTCTTC. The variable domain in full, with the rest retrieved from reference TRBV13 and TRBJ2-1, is AAGVIQSPRHLIKEKRETATLKCYPIPRHDTVYWYQQGPGQDPQFLISFYEKMQSDKGSIPDRFSAQQFSDYHSELNMSSLELGDSALYFCASSLGLAGGLYNEQFFGPGTRLTVL.

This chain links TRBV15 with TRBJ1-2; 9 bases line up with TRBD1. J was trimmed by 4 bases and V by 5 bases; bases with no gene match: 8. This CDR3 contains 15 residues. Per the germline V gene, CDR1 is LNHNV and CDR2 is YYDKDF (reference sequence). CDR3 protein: CATSPPGQGGYGYTF. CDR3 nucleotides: TGTGCCACCAGCCCCCCGGGACAGGGCGGCTATGGCTACACCTTC.

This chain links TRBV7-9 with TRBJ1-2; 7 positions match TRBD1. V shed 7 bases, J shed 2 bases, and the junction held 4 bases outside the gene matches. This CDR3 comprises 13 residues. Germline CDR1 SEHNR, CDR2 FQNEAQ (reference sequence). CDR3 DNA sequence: TGTGCCAGCACCACAGGGGCGAACTATGGCTACACCTTC. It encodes CASTTGANYGYTF.

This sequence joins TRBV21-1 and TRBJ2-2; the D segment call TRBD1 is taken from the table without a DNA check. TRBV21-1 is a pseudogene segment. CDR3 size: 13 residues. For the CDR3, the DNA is TGTGCCAGCAGCAAACCCACAGGAGGGGAGCTGTTTTTT. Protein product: CASSKPTGGELFF.

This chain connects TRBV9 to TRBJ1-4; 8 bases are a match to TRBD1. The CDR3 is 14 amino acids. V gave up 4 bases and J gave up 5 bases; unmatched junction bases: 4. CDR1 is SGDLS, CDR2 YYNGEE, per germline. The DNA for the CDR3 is TGTGCCAGCAGCCCCAGGGGGCAAAATGAAAAACTGTTTTTT. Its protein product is CASSPRGQNEKLFF.

In nucleotides, the CDR3 is TGCGCCAGCAGCTTTTCTGTCGGAGACACTGAAGCTTTCTTT. Protein product: CASSFSVGDTEAFF. V is TRBV5-1 and J is TRBJ1-1; D gene ambiguous. The CDR3 extends over 14 amino acids. From germline, CDR1 is SGHRS and CDR2 YFSETQ. The V end was cut by 2 bases, the J end by 3 bases, with 11 bases between.

In DNA form, the CDR3 reads TGTGCCACCAGCAGAGATATCACTAGCGGGGCCTTTAGGAACATTCAGTACTTC. Translation gives CATSRDITSGAFRNIQYF. This chain joins TRBV15 and TRBJ2-4, with 10 bases identical to TRBD2. The CDR3 contains 18 residues. Germline assignment: CDR1 LNHNV and CDR2 YYDKDF (reference sequence). J lost 7 bases, V lost 0 bases, and 12 bases had no gene match. Full variable domain (rest looked up from reference TRBV15 and TRBJ2-4): DAMVIQNPRYQVTQFGKPVTLSCSQTLNHNVMYWYQQKSSQAPKLLFHYYDKDFNNEADTPDNFQSRRPNTSFCFLDIRSPGLGDTAMYLCATSRDITSGAFRNIQYFGAGTRLSVL.